Each of the 20 T cell receptor beta chains below was sequenced from the same sample in a study of shared clonotypes between healthy human individuals. Some clones are missing from TCRdb's copy, which holds only in-frame ones; the method was immunoSEQ multiplex PCR. The table lists some 1.4 million clones, roughly 96% of them singletons. Sequencing input: naive CD4+ T cells sorted from blood. The sample's subset: CD45RA+ positively selected. The receptors derive from a man under 40 in good health.

J is TRBJ2-7 and V is TRBV18, with 7 bases fitting TRBD2. Germline CDR1 KGHSH, CDR2 LQKENI. V gave up 4 bases and J gave up 7 bases; unmatched junction bases: 7. The CDR3 has 13 amino acids. CDR3 sequence reads: CASSLDAGEEQYF. In DNA, the CDR3 is TGTGCCAGCTCACTAGATGCGGGGGAAGAGCAGTACTTC.

The chain couples TRBV27 to TRBJ2-3; the match to TRBD2 covers 12 bases. The J segment lost 1 base and the V segment lost 5 bases, leaving 4 bases of the junction unmatched. The CDR3 is 16 amino acids. Germline loops: CDR1 MNHEY, CDR2 SMNVEV (reference sequence). The CDR3 here is CASSMLAGGRTDTQYF. CDR3 in DNA: TGTGCCAGCAGTATGCTAGCGGGAGGGCGCACAGATACGCAGTATTTT.

This clone was seen once. Different DNA sequences within this sample yield the same CDR3. The chain joins TRBV5-1 to TRBJ2-1; the D is unclear. The V end lost 0 bases, the J end lost 5 bases, and 6 bases lay between the germline ends. Germline values: CDR1 SGHRS, CDR2 YFSETQ. This CDR3 is 13 amino acids long. The CDR3 DNA sequence: TGCGCCAGCAGCTTGGTACCCAACAATGAGCAGTTCTTC. Protein product: CASSLVPNNEQFF.

The chain combines TRBV7-5 with TRBJ1-4. TRBV7-5 is assigned pseudogene status. This CDR3 spans 16 amino acids. The CDR3 sequence: CVRSSPGGATNEKLFF. CDR3 nucleotides: TGTGTCAGAAGCTCCCCCGGGGGAGCAACTAATGAAAAACTGTTTTTT.

The rearrangement joins TRBV30 to TRBJ2-1, with 8 bases that match TRBD2. The germline V gene encodes CDR1 GTSNPN and CDR2 SVGIG (reference sequence). The CDR3 is made up of 14 amino acids. After removal of 5 bases from V and 4 bases from J, the junction contained 7 bases not matched to a gene. The CDR3 is CAWPGTRTYNEQFF. The CDR3 coding sequence is TGTGCCTGGCCCGGGACTAGAACTTACAATGAGCAGTTCTTC.

This chain connects TRBV6-1 to TRBJ1-5; D is uncertain. CDR1 MNHNS and CDR2 SASEGT come from the germline V gene. The CDR3 has 13 amino acids. Trimming removed 0 bases from V and 7 bases from J, with 7 bases in between. This CDR3 is CASSEAQAQPQHF. The CDR3 nucleotides read TGTGCCAGCAGTGAAGCGCAGGCACAGCCCCAGCATTTT.

Only one count was recorded for this clone. The rearrangement uses TRBV7-9 and TRBJ2-2, with 12 bases fitting TRBD2. CDR3 length: 17 amino acids. Germline CDR1 SEHNR, CDR2 FQNEAQ (reference sequence). The V and J ends lost 7 bases and 6 bases, in that order; junction bases with no gene match: 12. The CDR3 spells CASTALRRLAGAGELFF. DNA of the CDR3: TGTGCCAGCACCGCCCTCCGGAGACTAGCGGGAGCCGGGGAGCTGTTTTTT.

The V gene is TRBV29-1, the J gene TRBJ2-7; D is unresolved. This CDR3 spans 14 amino acids. CDR1 and CDR2 (germline): SQVTM, ANQGSEA. The CDR3 DNA reads as TGCTCTGGATCCACCGGGCGTTCAATTGGCGAGCAGTACTTC. This codes for CSGSTGRSIGEQYF.

The chain uses TRBV30 and TRBJ1-1; D ambiguous. The CDR3 consists of 12 residues. Trimming shortened V by 5 bases and J by 1 base, and 8 bases separated the two germline ends. CDR1 and CDR2 from the germline V gene are GTSNPN and SVGIG (reference sequence). CDR3 residues: CAWGRRNTEAFF. The CDR3, as DNA: TGTGCCTGGGGAAGAAGGAACACTGAAGCTTTCTTT. The full variable domain, in which reference TRBV30 and TRBJ1-1 provide the parts outside the CDR3, is SQTIHQWPATLVQPVGSPLSLECTVEGTSNPNLYWYRQAAGRGLQLLFYSVGIGQISSEVPQNLSASRPQDRQFILSSKKLLLSDSGFYLCAWGRRNTEAFFGQGTRLTVV.

This clone occurred once. The CDR3, as DNA: TGTGCCAGCAGCCCGGGACCGGCGGCGTACGAGCAGTACTTC. As protein: CASSPGPAAYEQYF. The chain links TRBV28 to TRBJ2-7; the D gene could be TRBD1 or TRBD2 (5 bases each). There are 14 residues in the CDR3. Trimming cost V 6 bases and J 4 bases, with 16 bases left between them. Germline loops: CDR1 MDHEN, CDR2 SYDVKM.

The rearrangement joins TRBV29-1 to TRBJ2-2; the D call may be TRBD1 or TRBD2 (7 bases each). Germline CDR1 is SQVTM and CDR2 is ANQGSEA. V lost 5 bases and J 5 bases, leaving 15 bases between the germline ends. The CDR3 covers 14 residues. CDR3 bases: TGCAGCGTTTCGTACAGGGGAGGGACCGGGGAGCTGTTTTTT. Protein sequence: CSVSYRGGTGELFF.

V gene TRBV5-1 combines with J gene TRBJ2-5; weak D call: TRBD2 (5 bases). Trimming cost V 2 bases and J 5 bases, with 13 bases left between them. The CDR3 sequence is 14 residues long. From germline, CDR1 is SGHRS and CDR2 YFSETQ. This chain's CDR3 is CASSFNSGGETQYF. The DNA of the CDR3 is TGCGCCAGCAGCTTTAACAGCGGTGGCGAGACCCAGTACTTC.

The genes are TRBV7-2 and TRBJ1-2; D remains ambiguous. V was trimmed by 2 bases and J by 7 bases, leaving 11 bases between them. CDR1 and CDR2 from the germline V gene are SGHTA and FQGNSA. There are 13 residues in the CDR3. Written as DNA, the CDR3 is TGTGCCAGCAGCTTAAAGCGGTCTAGTGGCTACACCTTC. Translated, it gives CASSLKRSSGYTF.

V is TRBV5-1 and J is TRBJ2-1, with 8 positions matching TRBD2. V dropped 4 bases and J dropped 4; count of bases not matched to a gene: 10. Germline V lookup: CDR1 SGHRS, CDR2 YFSETQ. The CDR3 runs to 16 residues. The CDR3 spells CASSPDGTRLYNEQFF. For the CDR3, the DNA is TGCGCCAGCAGCCCAGACGGGACTAGGCTATACAATGAGCAGTTCTTC.

The table lists this clone with a count of one. The chain recombines TRBV11-2 with TRBJ2-1; D remains ambiguous. Germline-derived CDR1 and CDR2 are SGHAT and FQNNGV. V lost 5 bases to trimming and J lost 6 bases, with 11 bases between them. The CDR3 spans 13 residues. CDR3 protein: CASSIQTRNEQFF. CDR3 nucleotides: TGTGCCAGCAGCATCCAGACTCGCAATGAGCAGTTCTTC.

V and J are TRBV5-1 and TRBJ2-7, with a possible D match to TRBD2 (5 bases). The CDR3 runs 15 residues. V lost 5 bases, J lost 0 bases, and 15 bases lay in between. Per the germline V gene, CDR1 is SGHRS and CDR2 is YFSETQ. CDR3 protein: CASRIDGISSYEQYF. The DNA of the CDR3 is TGCGCCAGCAGAATCGACGGGATAAGCTCCTACGAGCAGTACTTC.

The V call is TRBV27, the J call TRBJ2-7; TRBD2 might be the D (5 bases). The germline gives CDR1 MNHEY, CDR2 SMNVEV (reference sequence). The V and J ends lost 1 base and 4 bases respectively, with 14 bases between them. The CDR3 has 15 amino acids. This chain's CDR3 is CASSLFRGPGYEQYF. DNA for the CDR3: TGTGCCAGCAGTTTATTTCGGGGTCCCGGATACGAGCAGTACTTC.

The chain recombines TRBV10-2 with TRBJ2-7, with 9 positions matching TRBD2. The CDR3 has 13 residues. Looked up from germline, CDR1 is WSHSY and CDR2 is SAAADI. Unmatched junction bases numbered 10, after V lost 10 bases and J lost 6 bases. The CDR3 region is CAIGLAQLAEQYF. DNA of the CDR3: TGCGCCATAGGACTAGCGCAACTGGCCGAGCAGTACTTC.

V gene TRBV7-6 combines with J gene TRBJ2-1; D gene unclear. Germline CDR1 reads SGHVS; CDR2 reads FNYEAQ. The CDR3 is 14 amino acids. The V end was cut by 4 bases, the J end by 6 bases, with 13 bases between. CDR3 bases: TGTGCCAGCAGCTCCCCCGGGTGGATCAATGAGCAGTTCTTC. Translating it yields CASSSPGWINEQFF.

The rearrangement joins TRBV2 to TRBJ1-3; D gene unclear. The V gene's germline CDR1 is SNHLY and CDR2 FYNNEI. Trimming removed 7 bases at V and 0 bases at J, with 4 bases between. CDR3 length: 12 amino acids. The CDR3 DNA is TGTGCCAGCAAGGCCTCTGGAAACACCATATATTTT. Its protein product is CASKASGNTIYF.